These T cell receptor beta chains were read from a single sample in a study of response to subunit inactivated influenza vaccine. Using its own MiXCR run on the RT-PCR reads, TCRdb lists one record per CDR3 protein. The table has under 950,000 distinct CDR3 sequences, 21% seen once. The sample here was PBMCs from blood, taken 4 to 6 days after vaccination. The receptor set was obtained from a man in his forties or fifties who received an inactivated influenza vaccine. Each CDR3 is given without its conserved first and last residue. Not every row has a clone size; where given, it reads once, few, many or a size class.

>TRBJ1-2|NA|TRBV6-5
ASSYLRPYGANYGYT
>TRBJ2-2|few|TRBV6-1
ASSLRLPGVATGELF
>TRBJ2-5|NA|TRBV11-2
ASSSLRGRGETQY
>TRBJ1-5|NA|TRBV4-3
ASSQSGAPGEAQH
>TRBJ2-5|few|TRBV20-1
SARDRDSQETQY
>TRBJ2-3|few|TRBV20-1
SAREGGRVSSTDTQY
>TRBJ2-7|few|TRBV29-1
SVAGTVDYEQY
>TRBJ2-7|NA|TRBV20-1
SARDPQGSRVDEQY
>TRBJ1-2|NA|TRBV11-2
ASSVNRVVDYGYT
>TRBJ2-3|few|TRBV20-1
SARYPLGTDTQY
>TRBJ2-2|NA|TRBV6-5
ASSYPAGRVAGELF
>TRBJ1-4|NA|TRBV7-9
ASSLGIVEKLF
>TRBJ2-2|few|TRBV20-1
SARDEKNTGELF
>TRBJ1-1|NA|TRBV10-3
AISGRNTEAF
>TRBJ2-1|few|TRBV20-1
SARDLAGGPNEQF
>TRBJ2-7|NA|TRBV20-1
SAPLDRGIGEQY
>TRBJ1-5|many|TRBV12-3/TRBV12-4
ASSFSRVGDQPQH
>TRBJ1-5|NA|TRBV20-1
SARIGQNNQPQH
>TRBJ2-7|NA|TRBV20-1
SARVPAGIPYEQY
>TRBJ1-6|few|TRBV27
ASSFLLRNSNSPLH
>TRBJ2-7|NA|TRBV5-4
ASSAGLAADEQY
>TRBJ2-7|few|TRBV29-1
SVERGHDSYEQY
>TRBJ2-3|few|TRBV6-1
ASSPQPGTDTQY
>TRBJ1-1|few|TRBV7-2
ASSRTPRGANTEAF
>TRBJ2-1|NA|TRBV7-2
ASSSGHRVGNEQF
>TRBJ2-1|NA|TRBV6-2/TRBV6-3
ASSSGTSGPRAYNEQF
>TRBJ2-5|few|TRBV27
ASSLVWGVRGRETQY
>TRBJ2-7|NA|TRBV7-6
ASSRGRTGAPGEQY
>TRBJ2-3|NA|TRBV5-5
ASSFRAREADTQY
>TRBJ2-7|many|TRBV15
ATSRDGGVDEQY
>TRBJ1-5|NA|TRBV5-5
ASSLGGGSQPQH
>TRBJ2-1|NA|TRBV12-3/TRBV12-4
ASRGTSVYEQF
>TRBJ2-5|few|TRBV20-1
SATGLAGGQETQY
>TRBJ2-7|many|TRBV15
ATSRVGLAGDEQY
>TRBJ2-1|few|TRBV4-3
ASSRTASGRKGNEQF
>TRBJ2-7|few|TRBV19
ASSISGRGEQY
>TRBJ2-3|few|TRBV6-2/TRBV6-3
ASSRGRGGIDTDTQY
>TRBJ1-3|NA|TRBV9
ASSPRLGSGNTIY
>TRBJ2-5|few|TRBV20-1
SAIGGRTSGRLEETQY
>TRBJ1-5|many|TRBV12-3/TRBV12-4
ASPFEGDQPQH
>TRBJ2-1|few|TRBV6-6
ASSYTLYNEQF
>TRBJ2-1|few|TRBV20-1
SARDFSDEQF
>TRBJ2-7|NA|TRBV5-6
ASGPWHRDYEQY
>TRBJ2-1|few|TRBV20-1
SAGTSGRNEQF
>TRBJ1-2|NA|TRBV10-3
AISSGYGYT
>TRBJ2-7|few|TRBV13
ASSLFRGLAYEQY
>TRBJ2-3|NA|TRBV9
ASTDLGASTDTQY
>TRBJ2-7|NA|TRBV19
ASSPQGDTYEQY
>TRBJ2-1|few|TRBV7-2
ASSLRGIAFNEQF
>TRBJ2-2|few|TRBV5-1
ASSPGLGGTGELF
>TRBJ2-3|NA|TRBV5-1
ASSLQKTSADTQY
>TRBJ2-2|NA|TRBV12-3/TRBV12-4
ASTTGVRDTGELF
>TRBJ2-1|NA|TRBV30
AWSPLPNEQF
>TRBJ1-1|few|TRBV27
ASSPLPVGGRAF
>TRBJ2-3|NA|TRBV20-1
SATTTRTGGRSTDTQY